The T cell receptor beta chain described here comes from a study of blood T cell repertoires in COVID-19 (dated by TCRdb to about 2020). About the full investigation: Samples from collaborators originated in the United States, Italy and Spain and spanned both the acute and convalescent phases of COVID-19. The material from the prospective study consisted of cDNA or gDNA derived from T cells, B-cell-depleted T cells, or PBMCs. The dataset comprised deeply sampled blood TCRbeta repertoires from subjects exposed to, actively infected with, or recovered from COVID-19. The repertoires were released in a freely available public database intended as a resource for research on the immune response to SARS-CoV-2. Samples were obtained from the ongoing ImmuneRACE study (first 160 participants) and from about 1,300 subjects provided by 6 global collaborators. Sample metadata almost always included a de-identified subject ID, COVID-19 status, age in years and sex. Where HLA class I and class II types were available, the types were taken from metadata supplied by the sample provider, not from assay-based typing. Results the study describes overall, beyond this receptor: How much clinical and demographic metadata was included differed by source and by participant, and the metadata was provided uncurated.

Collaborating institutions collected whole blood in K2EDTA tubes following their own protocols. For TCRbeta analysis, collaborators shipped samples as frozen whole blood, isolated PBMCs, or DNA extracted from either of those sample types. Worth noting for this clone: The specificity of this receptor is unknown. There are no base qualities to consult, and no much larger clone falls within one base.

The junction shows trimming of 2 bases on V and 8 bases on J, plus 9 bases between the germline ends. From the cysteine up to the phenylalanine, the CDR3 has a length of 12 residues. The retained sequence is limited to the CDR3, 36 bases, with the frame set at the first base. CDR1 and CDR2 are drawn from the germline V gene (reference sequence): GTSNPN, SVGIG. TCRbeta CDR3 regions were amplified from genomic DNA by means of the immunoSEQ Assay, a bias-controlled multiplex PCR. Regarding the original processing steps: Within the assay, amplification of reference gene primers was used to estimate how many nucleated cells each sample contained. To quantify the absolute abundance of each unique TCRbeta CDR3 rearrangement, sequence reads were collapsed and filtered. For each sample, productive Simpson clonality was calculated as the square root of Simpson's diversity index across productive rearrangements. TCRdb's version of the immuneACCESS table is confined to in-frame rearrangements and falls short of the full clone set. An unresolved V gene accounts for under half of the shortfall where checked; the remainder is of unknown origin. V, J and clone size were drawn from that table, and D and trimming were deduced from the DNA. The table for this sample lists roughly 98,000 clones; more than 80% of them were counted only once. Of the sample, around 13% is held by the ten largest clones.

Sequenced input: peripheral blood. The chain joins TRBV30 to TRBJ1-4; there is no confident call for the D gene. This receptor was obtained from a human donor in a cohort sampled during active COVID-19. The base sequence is TGTGCCTGGAGTCGGGAGCGAGAAAAACTGTTTTTT. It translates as CAWSREREKLFF.